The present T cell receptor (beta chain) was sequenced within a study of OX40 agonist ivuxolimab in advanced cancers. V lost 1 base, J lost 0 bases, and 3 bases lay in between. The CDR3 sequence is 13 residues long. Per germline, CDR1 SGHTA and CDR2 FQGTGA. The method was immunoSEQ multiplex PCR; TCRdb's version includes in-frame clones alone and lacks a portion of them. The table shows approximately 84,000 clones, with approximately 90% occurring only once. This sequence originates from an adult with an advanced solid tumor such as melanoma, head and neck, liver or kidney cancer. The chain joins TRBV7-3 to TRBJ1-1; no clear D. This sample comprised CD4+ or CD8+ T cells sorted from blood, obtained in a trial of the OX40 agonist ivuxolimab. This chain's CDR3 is CASSLSMNTEAFF. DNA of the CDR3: TGTGCCAGCAGCTTAAGTATGAACACTGAAGCTTTCTTT.